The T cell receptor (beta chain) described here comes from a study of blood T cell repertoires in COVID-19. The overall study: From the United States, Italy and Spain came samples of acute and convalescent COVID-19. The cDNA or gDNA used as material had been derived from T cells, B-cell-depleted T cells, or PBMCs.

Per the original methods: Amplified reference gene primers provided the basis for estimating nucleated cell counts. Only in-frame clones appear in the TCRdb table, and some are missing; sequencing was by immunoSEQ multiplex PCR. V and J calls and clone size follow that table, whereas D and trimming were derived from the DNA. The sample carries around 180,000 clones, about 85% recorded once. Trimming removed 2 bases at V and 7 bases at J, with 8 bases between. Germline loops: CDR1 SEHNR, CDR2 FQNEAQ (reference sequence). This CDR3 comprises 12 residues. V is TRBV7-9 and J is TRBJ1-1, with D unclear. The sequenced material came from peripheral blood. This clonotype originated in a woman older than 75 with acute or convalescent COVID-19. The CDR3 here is CASSLYAGEAFF. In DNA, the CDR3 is TGTGCCAGCAGCTTATATGCAGGTGAAGCTTTCTTT.